The sample holds many counts of the clone carrying this T cell receptor beta chain. This specimen comes from a study of neurological immune-mediated disorders. CDR3 size: 16 residues. CDR1 and CDR2 from the germline V gene are LNHNV and YYDKDF (reference sequence). With 4 bases removed from V and 5 bases from J, the gap between germline ends came to 17 bases. The authors produced cDNA by 5'RACE using 10-nucleotide random UMIs. TCRdb reprocessed the 5' RACE reads with MiXCR, giving one entry per CDR3 protein. The table records about 99,000 distinct CDR3 sequences, less than 14% of them present only once. Time point indicated: longitudinal time-point 3.

Sequenced sample: PBMCs. This sequence was found in a female donor with HTLV-1-associated myelopathy (HAM/TSP). The chain recombines TRBV15 with TRBJ2-2, with a possible D match to TRBD1 (6 bases). Here the CDR3 reads CATSTLGRQGTGELFF. In nucleotides, the CDR3 is TGTGCCACCAGCACCCTTGGACGGCAGGGGACCGGGGAGCTGTTTTTT.